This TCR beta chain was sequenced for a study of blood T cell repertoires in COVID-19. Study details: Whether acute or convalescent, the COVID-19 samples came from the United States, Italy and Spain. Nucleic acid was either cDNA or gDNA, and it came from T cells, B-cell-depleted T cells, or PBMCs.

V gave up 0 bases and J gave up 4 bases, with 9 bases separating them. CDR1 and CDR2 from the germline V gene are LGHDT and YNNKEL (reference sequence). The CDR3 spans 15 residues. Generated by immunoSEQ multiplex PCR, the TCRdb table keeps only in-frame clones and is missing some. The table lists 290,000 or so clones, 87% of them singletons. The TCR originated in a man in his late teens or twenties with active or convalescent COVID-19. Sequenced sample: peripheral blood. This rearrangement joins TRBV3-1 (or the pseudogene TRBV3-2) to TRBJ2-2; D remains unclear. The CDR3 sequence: CASSQDLQATGELFF. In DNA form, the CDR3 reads TGTGCCAGCAGCCAAGATCTGCAGGCCACCGGGGAGCTGTTTTTT.